The entry below describes one T cell receptor beta chain. The method was immunoSEQ multiplex PCR; TCRdb's version includes in-frame clones alone and lacks a portion of them. The sample holds about 30,000 clones, around nine tenths seen once. These data originate in a study of OX40 agonist ivuxolimab in advanced cancers. As for the study in general: An agonistic anti-OX40 (CD134) antibody, ivuxolimab, was used to treat the patients.

Sequences were derived from CD4+ or CD8+ T cells sorted from blood, sampled in a trial of the OX40 agonist ivuxolimab. This TCR was recovered from an adult with an advanced solid tumor such as melanoma, head and neck, liver or kidney cancer.

As DNA, the CDR3 is TGTGCCAGCAGCTACAGGGATGCCGGGGAGCTGTTTTTT. It is translated as CASSYRDAGELFF. The J gene is TRBJ2-2, the V gene TRBV6-6, with D tentatively TRBD1 (6 bases). V gave up 6 bases and J gave up 6 bases, with 11 bases separating them. The CDR3 is 13 amino acids. Germline CDR1 is MNHNY and CDR2 is SVGAGI (reference sequence).